One TCR beta chain is described in this entry. The data originate from a study of control samples from healthy donors and cancer patients. Here immunoSEQ multiplex PCR was the method, and the copy in TCRdb shows in-frame clones only, minus some. The sample has 150,000 to 180,000 clones, approximately 93% seen once. CDR3 length equals 15 residues. V dropped 2 bases and J dropped 4 bases, with 12 bases sitting between them. Per germline, CDR1 LNHDA and CDR2 SQIVND (reference sequence). The V and J genes are TRBV19 and TRBJ2-1, with no clear D. This clonotype was sampled from a middle-aged man in good health. Sequencing input: blood. The CDR3 loop is CASSISRLTYNEQFF. In nucleotides, the CDR3 is TGTGCCAGTAGTATATCACGGCTGACTTACAATGAGCAGTTCTTC.